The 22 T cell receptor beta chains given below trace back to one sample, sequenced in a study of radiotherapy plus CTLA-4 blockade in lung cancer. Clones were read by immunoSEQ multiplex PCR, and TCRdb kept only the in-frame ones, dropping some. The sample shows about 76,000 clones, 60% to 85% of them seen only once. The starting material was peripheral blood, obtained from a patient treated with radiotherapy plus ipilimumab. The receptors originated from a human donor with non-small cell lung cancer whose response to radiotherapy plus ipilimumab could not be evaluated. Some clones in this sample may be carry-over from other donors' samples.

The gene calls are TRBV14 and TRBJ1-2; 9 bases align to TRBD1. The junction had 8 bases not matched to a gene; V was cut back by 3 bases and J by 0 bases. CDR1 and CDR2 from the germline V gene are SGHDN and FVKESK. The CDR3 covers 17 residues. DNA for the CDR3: TGTGCCAGCAGCCATCGCTCGACAGGGGGGCCTAACTATGGCTACACCTTC. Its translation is CASSHRSTGGPNYGYTF.

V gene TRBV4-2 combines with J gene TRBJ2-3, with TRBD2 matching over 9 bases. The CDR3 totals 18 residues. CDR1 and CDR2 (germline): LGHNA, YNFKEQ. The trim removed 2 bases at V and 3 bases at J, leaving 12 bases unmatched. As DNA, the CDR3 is TGTGCCAGCAGCCAAATCGGGGTGATGCGGGGGGGAACAGATACGCAGTATTTT. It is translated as CASSQIGVMRGGTDTQYF.

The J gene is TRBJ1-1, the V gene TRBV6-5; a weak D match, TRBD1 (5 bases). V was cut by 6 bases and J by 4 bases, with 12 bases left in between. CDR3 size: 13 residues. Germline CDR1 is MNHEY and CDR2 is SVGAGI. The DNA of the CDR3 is TGTGCCAGCAGCCCGGGGGGGTTCACTGAAGCTTTCTTT. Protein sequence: CASSPGGFTEAFF.

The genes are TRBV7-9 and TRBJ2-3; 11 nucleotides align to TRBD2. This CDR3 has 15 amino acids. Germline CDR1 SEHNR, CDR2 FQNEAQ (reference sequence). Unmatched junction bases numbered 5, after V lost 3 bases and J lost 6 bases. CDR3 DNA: TGTGCCAGCAGCTTCACTAGCGGGGGAGGGGATACGCAGTATTTT. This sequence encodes CASSFTSGGGDTQYF.

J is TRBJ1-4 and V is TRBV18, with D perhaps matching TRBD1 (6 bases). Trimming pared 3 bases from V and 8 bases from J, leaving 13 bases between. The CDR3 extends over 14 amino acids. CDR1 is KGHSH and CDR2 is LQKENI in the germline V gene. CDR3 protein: CASSPSRGDEKLFF. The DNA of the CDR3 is TGTGCCAGCTCACCGTCCAGGGGCGACGAAAAACTGTTTTTT.

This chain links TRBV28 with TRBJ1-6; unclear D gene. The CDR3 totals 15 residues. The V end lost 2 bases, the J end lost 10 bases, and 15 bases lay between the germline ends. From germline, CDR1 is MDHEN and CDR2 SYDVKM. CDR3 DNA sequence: TGTGCCAGCAGTTTACCTACATGGGGAGGGTCACCCCTCCACTTT. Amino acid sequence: CASSLPTWGGSPLHF. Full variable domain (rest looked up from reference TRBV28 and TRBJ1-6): DVKVTQSSRYLVKRTGEKVFLECVQDMDHENMFWYRQDPGLGLRLIYFSYDVKMKEKGDIPEGYSVSREKKERFSLILESASTNQTSMYLCASSLPTWGGSPLHFGNGTRLTVT.

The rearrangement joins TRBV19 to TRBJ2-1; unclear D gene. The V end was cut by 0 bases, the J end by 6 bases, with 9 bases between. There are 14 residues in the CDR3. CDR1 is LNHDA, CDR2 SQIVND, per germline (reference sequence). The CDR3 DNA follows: TGTGCCAGTAGTATAGATCGGGTTCCCAATGAGCAGTTCTTC. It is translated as CASSIDRVPNEQFF.

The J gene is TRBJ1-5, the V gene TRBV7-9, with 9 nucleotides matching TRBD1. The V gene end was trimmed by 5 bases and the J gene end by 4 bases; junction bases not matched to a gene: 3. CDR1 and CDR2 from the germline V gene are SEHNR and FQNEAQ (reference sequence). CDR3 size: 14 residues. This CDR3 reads CASSRTGENQPQHF. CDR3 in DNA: TGTGCCAGCAGCCGGACAGGGGAGAATCAGCCCCAGCATTTT.

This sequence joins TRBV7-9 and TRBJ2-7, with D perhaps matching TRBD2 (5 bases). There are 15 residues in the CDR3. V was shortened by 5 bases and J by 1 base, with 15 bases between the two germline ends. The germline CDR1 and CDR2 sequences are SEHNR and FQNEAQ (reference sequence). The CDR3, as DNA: TGTGCCAGCAGCCTTGGGAGAGGCAAGTCCTACGAGCAGTACTTC. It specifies CASSLGRGKSYEQYF.

The CDR3 sequence is CASSPQGITNNEQFF. CDR3 in DNA: TGCGCCAGCAGCCCCCAGGGCATTACAAACAATGAGCAGTTCTTC. The rearrangement uses TRBV5-1 and TRBJ2-1; D may be TRBD1 (5 bases). Looked up from germline, CDR1 is SGHRS and CDR2 is YFSETQ. This CDR3 is 15 amino acids long. The ends were cut back, 4 bases at V and 5 bases at J, with 16 bases in the middle.

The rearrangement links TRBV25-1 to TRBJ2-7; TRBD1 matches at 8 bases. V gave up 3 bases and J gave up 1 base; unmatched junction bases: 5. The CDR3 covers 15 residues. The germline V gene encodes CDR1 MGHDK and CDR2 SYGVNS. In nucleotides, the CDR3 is TGTGCCAGCAGTGAGACAGGGGTTTTATCCTACGAGCAGTACTTC. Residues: CASSETGVLSYEQYF.

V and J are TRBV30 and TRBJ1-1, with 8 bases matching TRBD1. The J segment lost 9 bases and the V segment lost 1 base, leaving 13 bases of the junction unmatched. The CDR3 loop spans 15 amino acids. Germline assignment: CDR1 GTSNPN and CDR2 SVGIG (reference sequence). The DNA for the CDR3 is TGTGCCTGGAGTGGAGGTGGACAGGGAGGACTAAAAGCTTTCTTT. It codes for CAWSGGGQGGLKAFF.

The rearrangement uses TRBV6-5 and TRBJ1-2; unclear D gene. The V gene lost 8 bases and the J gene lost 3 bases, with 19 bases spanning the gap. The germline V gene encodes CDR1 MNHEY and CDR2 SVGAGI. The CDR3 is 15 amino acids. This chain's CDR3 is CASRGVRPVDYGYTF. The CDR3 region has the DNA TGTGCCAGCCGTGGAGTACGTCCCGTGGACTATGGCTACACCTTC.

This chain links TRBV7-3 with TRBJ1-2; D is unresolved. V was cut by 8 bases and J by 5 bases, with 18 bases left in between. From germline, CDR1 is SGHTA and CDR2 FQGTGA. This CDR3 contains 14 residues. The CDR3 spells CASRTTDGVYGYTF. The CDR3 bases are TGTGCCAGCCGAACTACCGACGGGGTTTATGGCTACACCTTC.

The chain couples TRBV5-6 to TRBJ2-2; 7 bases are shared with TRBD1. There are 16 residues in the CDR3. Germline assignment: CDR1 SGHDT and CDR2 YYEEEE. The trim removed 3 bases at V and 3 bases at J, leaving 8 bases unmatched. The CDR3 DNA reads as TGTGCCAGCAGCTATCAGGGGGTGCGGGACACCGGGGAGCTGTTTTTT. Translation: CASSYQGVRDTGELFF.

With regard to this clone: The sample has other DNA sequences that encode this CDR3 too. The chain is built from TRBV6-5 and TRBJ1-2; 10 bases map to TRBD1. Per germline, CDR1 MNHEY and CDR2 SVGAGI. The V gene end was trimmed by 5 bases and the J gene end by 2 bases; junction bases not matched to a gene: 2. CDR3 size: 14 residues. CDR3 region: CASSPDRGNYGYTF. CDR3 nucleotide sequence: TGTGCCAGCAGTCCGGACAGGGGGAACTATGGCTACACCTTC.

The CDR3 here is CASSQRDRGHTGELFF. The CDR3 DNA is TGCGCCAGCAGCCAACGGGACAGGGGGCACACCGGGGAGCTGTTTTTT. The chain joins TRBV23-1 to TRBJ2-2; TRBD1 matches at 12 bases. TRBV23-1 is treated as an ORF (open reading frame) with a function not yet certain. J was trimmed by 3 bases and V by 6 bases; bases with no gene match: 5. The CDR3 contains 16 residues.

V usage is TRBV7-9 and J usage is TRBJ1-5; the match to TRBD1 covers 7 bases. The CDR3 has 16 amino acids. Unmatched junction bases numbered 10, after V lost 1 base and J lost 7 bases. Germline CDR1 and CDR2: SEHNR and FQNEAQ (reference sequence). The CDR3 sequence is CASSLDIGGESQPQHF. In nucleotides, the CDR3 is TGTGCCAGCAGCTTAGATATAGGGGGCGAATCACAGCCCCAGCATTTT.

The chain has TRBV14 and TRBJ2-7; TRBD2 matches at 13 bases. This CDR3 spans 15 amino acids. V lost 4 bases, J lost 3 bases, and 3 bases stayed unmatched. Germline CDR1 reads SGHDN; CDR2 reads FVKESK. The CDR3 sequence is CASSRGTSGVYEQYF. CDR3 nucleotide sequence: TGTGCCAGCAGCCGAGGGACTAGCGGGGTCTACGAGCAGTACTTC.

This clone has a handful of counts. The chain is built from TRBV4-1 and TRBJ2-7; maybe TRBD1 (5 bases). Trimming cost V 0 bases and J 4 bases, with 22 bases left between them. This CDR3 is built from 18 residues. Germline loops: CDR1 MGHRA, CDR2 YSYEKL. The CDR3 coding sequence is TGCGCCAGCAGCCAAGAGGGCATAGCCGACAGCCTTTATTACGAGCAGTACTTC. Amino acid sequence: CASSQEGIADSLYYEQYF.

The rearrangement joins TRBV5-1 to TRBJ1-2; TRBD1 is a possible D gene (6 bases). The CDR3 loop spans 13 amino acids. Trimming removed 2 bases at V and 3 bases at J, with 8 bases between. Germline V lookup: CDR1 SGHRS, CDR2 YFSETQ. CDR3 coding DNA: TGCGCCAGCAGCTTAAAGGGGGACTATGGCTACACCTTC. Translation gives CASSLKGDYGYTF.

In DNA form, the CDR3 reads TGTGCCATCACTCCGACAGGGAGCACAGATACGCAGTATTTT. It yields the protein CAITPTGSTDTQYF. The chain employs TRBV10-3 and TRBJ2-3; 7 bases align to TRBD1. This CDR3 comprises 14 residues. Germline CDR1 and CDR2: ENHRY and SYGVKD. V lost 7 bases to trimming and J lost 0 bases; unmatched junction nucleotides: 4.